Listed below are T cell receptor beta chains from one sample, sequenced in a study of shared clonotypes between healthy human individuals. The data were produced by immunoSEQ multiplex PCR, yet TCRdb's version contains in-frame clones alone and is incomplete. The sample has about a million clones; roughly 72% are singletons. The source material was memory CD4+ T cells sorted from blood. These receptors all stem from a man aged 18 to 35 in good health. CDR3s include the opening cysteine and the closing phenylalanine or tryptophan. Each record gives: CDR3 length, D gene, V gene, J gene, clone size, CDR3 DNA, CDR3 protein. D genes are given only for firm matches. Not all rows give a size; the values are once, few, many and, for expanded clones, a class.

16	NA	TRBV28	TRBJ2-4	many	TGTGCCAGCAGTTTGGACAACGGACTAGCCAAAAACATTCAGTACTTC	CASSLDNGLAKNIQYF
15	NA	TRBV29-1	TRBJ1-2	NA	TGCAGCGGCCGAATACAGGGAAGAAAGGGTGATGGCTACACCTTC	CSGRIQGRKGDGYTF
16	NA	TRBV6-5	TRBJ2-7	few	TGTGCCAGCAGTTCCCACTCGACAGGGACTCCCTACGAGCAGTACTTC	CASSSHSTGTPYEQYF
17	TRBD1	TRBV19	TRBJ2-5	NA	TGTGCCAGTAGTAATGGACAGGGGGCGAAGTATCAAGAGACCCAGTACTTC	CASSNGQGAKYQETQYF
14	TRBD2	TRBV7-8	TRBJ2-7	NA	TGTGCCAGCAGACCCAGCGGGGGTGCCTTCGAGCAGTACTTC	CASRPSGGAFEQYF
13	NA	TRBV18	TRBJ2-3	many	TGTGCCAGCTCACCAAACGAAGCAGATACGCAGTATTTT	CASSPNEADTQYF
16	NA	TRBV28	TRBJ1-5	NA	TGTGCCAGCAGGTATCCGCGGCAGGCTAGCAATCAGCCCCAGCATTTT	CASRYPRQASNQPQHF
15	NA	TRBV5-6	TRBJ2-3	NA	TGTGCCAGCAGCTTAGGACCAACCTTCACAGATACGCAGTATTTT	CASSLGPTFTDTQYF
14	NA	TRBV28	TRBJ2-5	NA	TGTGCCAGCAGTAACACAGCCTCCCAAGAGACCCAGTACTTC	CASSNTASQETQYF
14	TRBD2	TRBV5-4	TRBJ2-7	NA	TGTGCCAGCAGCTTTAGCGGGGGAACCTACGAGCAGTACTTC	CASSFSGGTYEQYF
16	TRBD2	TRBV18	TRBJ2-3	NA	TGTGCCAGCTCACCGGCACTAGCGGGTAGCACAGATACGCAGTATTTT	CASSPALAGSTDTQYF
15	TRBD1	TRBV7-6	TRBJ1-3	NA	TGTGCCAGCAGCACGGGACAGGGGGCTGGCAACACCATATATTTT	CASSTGQGAGNTIYF
12	NA	TRBV11-2	TRBJ1-5	NA	TGTGCCAGCAGCTTAAACGTGGGGCCCCAGCATTTT	CASSLNVGPQHF
17	NA	TRBV5-4	TRBJ2-7	once	TGTGCCAGCAGCCCGTTAATGGGCGGGGCGGGGACCTACGAGCAGTACTTC	CASSPLMGGAGTYEQYF
14	NA	TRBV15	TRBJ1-2	NA	TGTGCCACCAGCAGAGTAGGGACCCCCTATGGCTACACCTTC	CATSRVGTPYGYTF
14	NA	TRBV4-3	TRBJ1-1	NA	TGCGCCAGCAGCCTATTTTCGGGAAACACTGAAGCTTTCTTT	CASSLFSGNTEAFF
14	NA	TRBV7-2	TRBJ2-7	NA	TGTGCCAGCAGCTTCCAGTGGGGCTCCTACGAGCAGTACTTC	CASSFQWGSYEQYF
14	TRBD1	TRBV11-2	TRBJ2-5	NA	TGTGCCAGCAGCGTGGGACAGGGTAGGGAGACCCAGTACTTC	CASSVGQGRETQYF
13	NA	TRBV28	TRBJ1-1	many	TGTGCCAGCAGTTACAGGGCTTACACTGAAGCTTTCTTT	CASSYRAYTEAFF
12	NA	TRBV29-1	TRBJ1-2	NA	TGCAGCGTCGTTCCTGGAAGGCATGGCTACACCTTC	CSVVPGRHGYTF
15	NA	TRBV11-2	TRBJ1-1	NA	TGTGCCAGCAGCTTAGACCGTGGAGTTTCCACTGAAGCTTTCTTT	CASSLDRGVSTEAFF
15	NA	TRBV5-1	TRBJ1-5	NA	TGCGCCAGCAGCTTGGAGGGTCAGGTGGCTCAGCCCCAGCATTTT	CASSLEGQVAQPQHF